Described below is a single TCR beta chain sequence and its context. No antigen is known for it. The data are from a study of blood T cells in healthy people across ages. For the second PCR, which ran for about 7 to 12 cycles, a sample-barcoded 5' primer and a J-beta primer mix were used. TCRdb re-analysed the 5' RACE reads in MiXCR, keeping a single row per CDR3 protein. This table has fewer than 800,000 distinct CDR3 sequences, 25% appearing once. V lost 3 bases and J 1 base, leaving 7 bases between the germline ends. Germline CDR1 and CDR2: SNHLY and FYNNEI. The CDR3 has 15 residues. Findings of the study overall: Because sorting was not performed, PBMCs prevented conclusive naive versus antigen-experienced comparison.

These data also featured in a second study, about T cells of mothers and their children. From that second work: A few healthy Caucasian mothers, along with their six children, were the donors. Every mother supplied over 9.5 million TCR beta CDR3 reads and every child several million.

This TCR came from a boy younger than 18 in good health. The sequenced sample consisted of blood. The chain recombines TRBV2 with TRBJ2-6, with D uncertain. The CDR3 protein is CASSEERSGANVLTF. As DNA, the CDR3 is TGTGCCAGCAGTGAGGAGCGATCTGGGGCCAACGTCCTGACTTTC.